Detailed here is one TCR beta chain. Its antigen is not known. At one boundary the junction diverges from the germline segment, which might be a read error. Isolation recovered at least 6 million PBMCs from every sample. Total RNA amounts of at least 6 micrograms were extracted per sample. The data originate from a study of blood T cells in healthy people across ages. Study observations and caveats: Per million T cells, TCR beta diversity dropped roughly linearly as age increased.

Together with a sample-barcoded 5' primer, a J-beta primer mix was included in a second PCR lasting roughly 7 to 11 cycles. The template-switch adaptor, which had 12 random nucleotides, put a tag on each cDNA molecule. TCRdb re-derived calls from the 5' RACE reads in MiXCR, one entry per CDR3 protein. The top ten hold around 49% of the sample, which has some 370,000 distinct CDR3 sequences, about 55% seen once. CDR1 is SQVTM, CDR2 ANQGSEA, per germline. There are 16 residues in the CDR3. The chain links TRBV29-1 to TRBJ1-4, with 7 bases matching TRBD1. Material: blood. The receptor was isolated from a man in his fifties or sixties in good health. For the CDR3, the DNA is TGCAGCGTTGAAGATGGTGTGGGACAGTCGAATGAAAAACCGTTTTTT. Amino acid sequence: CSVEDGVGQSNEKPFF.